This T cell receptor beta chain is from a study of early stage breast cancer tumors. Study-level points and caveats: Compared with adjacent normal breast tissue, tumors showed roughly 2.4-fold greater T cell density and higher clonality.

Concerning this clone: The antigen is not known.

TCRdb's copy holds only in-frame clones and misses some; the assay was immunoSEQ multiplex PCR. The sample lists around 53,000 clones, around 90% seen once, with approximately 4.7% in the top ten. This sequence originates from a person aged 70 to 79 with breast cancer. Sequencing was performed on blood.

The CDR3 sequence: CASSLKGSMGTDTQYF. DNA for the CDR3: TGTGCCAGCAGCTTAAAGGGGTCGATGGGGACAGATACGCAGTATTTT. The rearrangement joins TRBV7-3 to TRBJ2-3, with a tentative D call TRBD1 (5 bases). Trimming cost V 1 base and J 3 bases, with 14 bases left between them. The germline gives CDR1 SGHTA, CDR2 FQGTGA. The CDR3 has 16 residues.